The source of this T cell receptor (beta chain) is a study of T cell repertoires in cytomegalovirus infection (dated by TCRdb to between 2017 and 2020). Some background on the complete study: The HLA type of each donor mattered for the analysis, because public TCR beta signatures pointed to carriage of CMV infection along with the matching HLA type. What the work shows at the level of the full study, not this receptor alone: Carriers of CMV infection plus the relevant HLA type were discriminated by the cumulative frequency of public TCR beta family members in the study cohort and in an independent roughly 370-donor cohort. In the ex vivo response, HLA-C-restricted CMV-specific TCR beta clonotypes were dominant, and in two of eight donors the single most frequent clonotype came from this HLA-C-restricted group.

This clonotype was counted between two and nine times. The antigen it binds to is not known. Per-base quality was not reported, and no clone a single base away is much larger than it. TCRdb names Illumina HiSeq 1500 as the instrument used. TCRdb itself trimmed the public reads at Q25 with fastp, ran MiXCR and retained productive beta chains. A single entry per CDR3 protein holds the most common genes and DNA from its merged rows. For this sample the table gives 510,000 or so distinct CDR3 sequences, of which more than 25% were detected only once. The ten largest make up around 13% of the sample. The trim is 2 bases for V and 10 bases for J, with a gap of 14 bases between the germline ends. The CDR3 measures 12 amino acids from cysteine to phenylalanine. The sequence is cut down to CDR3 DNA, 36 bases in frame from base 1. According to the germline V gene, CDR1 reads SQVTM and CDR2 reads ANQGSEA.

This TCR derives from a human donor in good health (CMV status not recorded). Some clones in this sample may be carry-over from other donors' samples. Sequencing used PBMCs. The chain was built from TRBV29-1 and TRBJ1-1; possibly the D gene is TRBD1, per 6 matching bases. The CDR3 is CSVEMGGSSAFF. The DNA is as follows: TGCAGCGTTGAAATGGGGGGCTCTTCAGCTTTCTTT.